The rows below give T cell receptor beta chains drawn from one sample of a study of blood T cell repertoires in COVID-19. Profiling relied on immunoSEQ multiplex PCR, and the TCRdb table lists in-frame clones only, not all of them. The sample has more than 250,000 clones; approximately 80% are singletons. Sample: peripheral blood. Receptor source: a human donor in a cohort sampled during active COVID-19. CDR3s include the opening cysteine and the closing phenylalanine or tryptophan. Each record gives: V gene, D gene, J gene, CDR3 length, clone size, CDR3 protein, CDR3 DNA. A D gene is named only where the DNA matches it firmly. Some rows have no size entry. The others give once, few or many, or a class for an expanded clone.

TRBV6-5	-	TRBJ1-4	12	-	CASSYGGEKLFF	TGTGCCAGCAGTTACGGAGGGGAAAAACTGTTTTTT
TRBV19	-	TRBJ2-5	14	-	CASQSVASGETQYF	TGTGCGAGTCAGTCGGTGGCTAGTGGAGAGACCCAGTACTTC
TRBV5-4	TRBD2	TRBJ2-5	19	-	CASSFKSLAGARIQETQYF	TGTGCCAGCAGCTTTAAAAGCCTAGCGGGAGCCCGAATCCAAGAGACCCAGTACTTC
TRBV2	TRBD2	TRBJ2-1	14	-	CAIRPRTSGGAGFF	TGTGCCATCAGACCCAGGACTAGCGGGGGGGCAGGGTTCTTC
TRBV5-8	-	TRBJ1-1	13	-	CASSPWTGNEAFF	TGTGCCAGCAGCCCTTGGACCGGGAATGAAGCTTTCTTT
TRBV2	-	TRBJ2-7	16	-	CASSDVSRLTSYEQYF	TGTGCCAGCAGTGATGTCTCCAGGTTAACCTCCTACGAGCAGTACTTC
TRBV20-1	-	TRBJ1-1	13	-	CSASGTGHTEAFF	TGCAGTGCTAGTGGCACAGGGCACACTGAAGCTTTCTTT
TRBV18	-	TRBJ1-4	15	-	CASSPDSSWLEKLFF	TGTGCCAGCTCACCGGACAGCTCCTGGTTAGAAAAACTGTTTTTT
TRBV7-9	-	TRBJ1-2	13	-	CASSFPINYGYTF	TGTGCCAGCAGCTTCCCTATTAACTATGGCTACACCTTC
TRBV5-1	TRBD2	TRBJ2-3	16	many	CASSLTSGGAIDTQYF	TGCGCCAGCAGCTTGACTAGCGGGGGGGCTATTGATACGCAGTATTTT
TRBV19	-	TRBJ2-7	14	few	CASSGIVSKYEQYF	TGTGCCAGTAGCGGGATAGTAAGTAAGTACGAGCAGTACTTC
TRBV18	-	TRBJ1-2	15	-	CASSPNRANNYGYTF	TGTGCCAGCTCACCTAACAGGGCAAATAACTATGGCTACACCTTC
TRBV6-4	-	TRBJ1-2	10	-	CAPRPYGYTF	TGTGCCCCCAGGCCTTATGGCTACACCTTC
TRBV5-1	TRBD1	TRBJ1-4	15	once	CASSFLTGDNEKLFF	TGCGCCAGCAGCTTCTTGACAGGGGATAATGAAAAACTGTTTTTT
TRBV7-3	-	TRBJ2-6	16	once	CASSQEGTSGANVLTF	TGTGCCAGCAGCCAGGAGGGGACCTCTGGGGCCAACGTCCTGACTTTC
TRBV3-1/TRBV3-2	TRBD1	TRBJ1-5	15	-	CASSLRQGAGQPQHF	TGTGCCAGCAGCCTCAGACAGGGGGCAGGTCAGCCCCAGCATTTT
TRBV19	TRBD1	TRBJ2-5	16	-	CASSIPGQGPLETQYF	TGTGCCAGTAGTATCCCGGGACAGGGGCCCCTGGAGACCCAGTACTTC
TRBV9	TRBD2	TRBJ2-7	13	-	CASSVGEGLEQYF	TGTGCCAGCAGCGTCGGGGAGGGTCTGGAGCAGTACTTC